The 2 T cell receptor beta chains reported below all come from one sample, sequenced in a study of blood T cell repertoires in COVID-19. Sequencing was performed with immunoSEQ multiplex PCR; in TCRdb, only in-frame clones are kept and a portion is missing. The sample consists of about 150,000 clones, under 85% of them appearing once. The sample was peripheral blood. All receptors derive from an elderly woman with acute or convalescent COVID-19.

Comments on this clone: The same CDR3 is also encoded by other DNA sequences in this sample. In DNA, the CDR3 is TGTGCCAGCAGCTTTGACAGGGGACAAGGAAACACCATATATTTT. It translates to CASSFDRGQGNTIYF. The rearrangement links TRBV7-8 to TRBJ1-3; 8 positions match TRBD1. Trimming removed 3 bases from V and 4 bases from J; junction bases left unmatched: 5. Germline V gene data show CDR1 as SGHVS and CDR2 as FQNEAQ. This CDR3 has 15 residues.

The V gene is TRBV7-3, the J gene TRBJ2-3; D is ambiguous. Germline V gene sequence: CDR1 SGHTA, CDR2 FQGTGA. The CDR3 is 13 amino acids. V was pared by 5 bases and J by 3 bases, with 9 bases between. The CDR3 coding sequence is TGTGCCAGCAGCCCACTCTTGACAGATACGCAGTATTTT. It yields the protein CASSPLLTDTQYF.